This paragraph reports one TCR beta chain. The antigen remains undetermined. The CDR3 is made up of 16 amino acids. The germline CDR1 and CDR2 sequences are SGHTA and FQGNSA. J gave up 4 bases and V 0 bases, and 1 base lay outside the gene matches. The data belong to a study of T cells after yellow fever vaccination. At the level of the study: In the case of low-cell-number fractions, SMART-Seq v4 Ultra Low Input was used for preparation.

A process of 5'RACE template switching, which added a universal primer site and UMIs, was used to make TCR cDNA. TCRdb analysed the 5' RACE reads with MiXCR anew, one entry per CDR3 protein. The repertoire holds some 300,000 distinct CDR3 sequences, with roughly 7.5% as singletons. General study results and limits: At less than 97% for CD4 and almost 90% for CD8, most primary-vaccination clones showed up again after the booster. It was the secondary response that reached its peak faster, day 5 versus 15, but it was weaker.

V usage is TRBV7-2 and J usage is TRBJ2-3; 13 bases match TRBD2. The sequencing here drew on PBMCs, taken roughly 45 days after the first yellow fever vaccination. The sequence came from a man aged 18-30 years who received the YFV17D yellow fever vaccine. The CDR3 loop is CASSLAGLAGADTQYF. The CDR3, as DNA: TGTGCCAGCAGCTTAGCAGGACTAGCGGGGGCAGATACGCAGTATTTT. Full variable domain (outside the CDR3, taken from reference TRBV7-2 and TRBJ2-3): GAGVSQSPSNKVTEKGKDVELRCDPISGHTALYWYRQSLGQGLEFLIYFQGNSAPDKSGLPSDRFSAERTGGSVSTLTIQRTQQEDSAVYLCASSLAGLAGADTQYFGPGTRLTVL.